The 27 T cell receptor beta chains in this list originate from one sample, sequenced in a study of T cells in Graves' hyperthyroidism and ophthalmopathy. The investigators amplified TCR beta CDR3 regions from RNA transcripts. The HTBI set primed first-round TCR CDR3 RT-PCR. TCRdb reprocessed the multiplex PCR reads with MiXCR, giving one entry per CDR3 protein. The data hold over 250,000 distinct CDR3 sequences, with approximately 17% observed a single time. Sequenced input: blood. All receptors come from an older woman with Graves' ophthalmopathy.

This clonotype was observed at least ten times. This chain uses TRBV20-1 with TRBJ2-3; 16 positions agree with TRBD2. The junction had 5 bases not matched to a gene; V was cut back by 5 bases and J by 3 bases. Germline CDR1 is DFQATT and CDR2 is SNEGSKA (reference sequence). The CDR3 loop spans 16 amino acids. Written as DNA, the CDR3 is TGCAGTGCTCACGGGACTAGCGGGAGGGAAACAGATACGCAGTATTTT. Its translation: CSAHGTSGRETDTQYF.

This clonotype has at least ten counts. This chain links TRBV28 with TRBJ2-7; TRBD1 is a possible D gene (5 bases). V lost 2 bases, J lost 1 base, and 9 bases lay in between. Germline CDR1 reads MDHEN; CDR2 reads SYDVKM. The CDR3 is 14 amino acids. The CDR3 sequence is CASSLPAGSYEQYF. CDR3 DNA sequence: TGTGCCAGCAGTTTACCCGCAGGGTCCTACGAGCAGTACTTC. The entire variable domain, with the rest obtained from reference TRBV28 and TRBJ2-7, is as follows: DVKVTQSSRYLVKRTGEKVFLECVQDMDHENMFWYRQDPGLGLRLIYFSYDVKMKEKGDIPEGYSVSREKKERFSLILESASTNQTSMYLCASSLPAGSYEQYFGPGTRLTVT.

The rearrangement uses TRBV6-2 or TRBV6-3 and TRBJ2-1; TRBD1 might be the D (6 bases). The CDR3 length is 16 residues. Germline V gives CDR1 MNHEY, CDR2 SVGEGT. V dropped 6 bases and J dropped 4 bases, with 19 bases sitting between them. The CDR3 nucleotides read TGTGCCAGCAGATCTCGTCTCCGGACAGATTACAATGAGCAGTTCTTC. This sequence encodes CASRSRLRTDYNEQFF.

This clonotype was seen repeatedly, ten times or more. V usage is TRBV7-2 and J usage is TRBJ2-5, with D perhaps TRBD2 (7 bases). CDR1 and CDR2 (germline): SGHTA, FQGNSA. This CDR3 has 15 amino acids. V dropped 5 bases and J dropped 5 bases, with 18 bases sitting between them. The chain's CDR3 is CASSHGARGGETQYF. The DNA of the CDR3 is TGTGCCAGCAGCCACGGCGCAAGGGGGGGTGAGACCCAGTACTTC.

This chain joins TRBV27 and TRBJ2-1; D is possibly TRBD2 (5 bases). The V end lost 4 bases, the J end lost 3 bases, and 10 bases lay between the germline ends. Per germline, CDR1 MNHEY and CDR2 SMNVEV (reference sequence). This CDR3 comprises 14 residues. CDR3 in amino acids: CASSSLGNYNEQFF. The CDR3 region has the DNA TGTGCCAGCAGTTCACTAGGAAACTACAATGAGCAGTTCTTC.

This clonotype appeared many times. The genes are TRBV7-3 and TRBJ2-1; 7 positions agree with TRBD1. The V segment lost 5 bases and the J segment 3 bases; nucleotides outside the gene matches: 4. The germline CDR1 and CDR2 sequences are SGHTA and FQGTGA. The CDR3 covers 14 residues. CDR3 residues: CASSRQGSYNEQFF. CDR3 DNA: TGTGCCAGCAGCCGACAGGGAAGCTACAATGAGCAGTTCTTC. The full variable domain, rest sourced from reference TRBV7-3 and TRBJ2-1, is GAGVSQTPSNKVTEKGKYVELRCDPISGHTALYWYRQSLGQGPEFLIYFQGTGAADDSGLPNDRFFAVRPEGSVSTLKIQRTERGDSAVYLCASSRQGSYNEQFFGPGTRLTVL.

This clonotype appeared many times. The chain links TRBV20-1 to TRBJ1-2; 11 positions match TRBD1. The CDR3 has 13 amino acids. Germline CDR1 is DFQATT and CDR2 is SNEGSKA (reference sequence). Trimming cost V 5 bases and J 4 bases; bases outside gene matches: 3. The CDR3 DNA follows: TGCAGTGCTCCCGGGACAGGGGGCTATGGCTACACCTTC. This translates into CSAPGTGGYGYTF.

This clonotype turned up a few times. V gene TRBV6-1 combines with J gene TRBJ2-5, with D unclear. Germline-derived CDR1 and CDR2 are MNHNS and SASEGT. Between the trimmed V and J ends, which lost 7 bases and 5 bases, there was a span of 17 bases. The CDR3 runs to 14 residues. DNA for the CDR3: TGTGCCAGCACCATTGGGTTGCGTTTGGAGACCCAGTACTTC. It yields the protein CASTIGLRLETQYF.

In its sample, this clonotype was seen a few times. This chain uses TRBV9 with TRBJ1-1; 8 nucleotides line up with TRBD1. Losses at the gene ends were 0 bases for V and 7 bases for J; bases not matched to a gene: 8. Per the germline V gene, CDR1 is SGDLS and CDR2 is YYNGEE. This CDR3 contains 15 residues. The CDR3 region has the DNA TGTGCCAGCAGCGTAGACGGGACAGGAGAGGGTGAAGCTTTCTTT. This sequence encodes CASSVDGTGEGEAFF.

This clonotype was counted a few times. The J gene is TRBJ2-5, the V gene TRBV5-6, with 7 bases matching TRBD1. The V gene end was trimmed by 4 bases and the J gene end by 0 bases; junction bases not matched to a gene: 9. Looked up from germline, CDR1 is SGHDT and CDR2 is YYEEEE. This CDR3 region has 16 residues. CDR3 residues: CASSVWTGTNQETQYF. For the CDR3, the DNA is TGTGCCAGCAGCGTTTGGACAGGAACAAACCAAGAGACCCAGTACTTC.

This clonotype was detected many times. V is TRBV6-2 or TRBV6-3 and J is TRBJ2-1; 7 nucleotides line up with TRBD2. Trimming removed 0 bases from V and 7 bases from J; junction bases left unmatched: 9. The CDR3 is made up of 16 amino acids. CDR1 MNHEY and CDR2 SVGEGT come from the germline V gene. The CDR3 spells CASSYSTSSPYNEQFF. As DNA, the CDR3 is TGTGCCAGCAGTTACTCGACTAGCTCGCCTTATAATGAGCAGTTCTTC.

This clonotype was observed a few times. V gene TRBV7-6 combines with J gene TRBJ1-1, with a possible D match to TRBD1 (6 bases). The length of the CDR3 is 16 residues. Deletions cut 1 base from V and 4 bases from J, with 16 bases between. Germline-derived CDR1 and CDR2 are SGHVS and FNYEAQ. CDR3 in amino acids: CASSLGPQGRGTEAFF. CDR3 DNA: TGTGCCAGCAGCTTAGGCCCCCAGGGGAGAGGCACTGAAGCTTTCTTT.

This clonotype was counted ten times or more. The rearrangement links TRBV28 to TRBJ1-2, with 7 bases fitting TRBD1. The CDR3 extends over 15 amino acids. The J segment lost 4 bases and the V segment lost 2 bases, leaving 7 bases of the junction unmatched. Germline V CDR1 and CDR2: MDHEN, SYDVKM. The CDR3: CASSLTRQGGYGYTF. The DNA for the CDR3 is TGTGCCAGCAGTTTAACCCGACAGGGAGGCTATGGCTACACCTTC.

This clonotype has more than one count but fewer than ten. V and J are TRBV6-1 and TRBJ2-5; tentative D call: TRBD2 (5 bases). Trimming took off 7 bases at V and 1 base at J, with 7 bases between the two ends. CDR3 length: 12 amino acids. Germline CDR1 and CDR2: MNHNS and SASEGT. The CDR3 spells CASTGFQETQYF. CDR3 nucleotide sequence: TGTGCCAGCACGGGGTTCCAAGAGACCCAGTACTTC.

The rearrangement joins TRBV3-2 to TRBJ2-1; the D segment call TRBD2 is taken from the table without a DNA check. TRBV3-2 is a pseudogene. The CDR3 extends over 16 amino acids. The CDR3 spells CASISAGTRHRNEQFF. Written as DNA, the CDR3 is TGTGCCAGCATCTCAGCGGGGACTAGACATAGGAATGAGCAGTTCTTC.

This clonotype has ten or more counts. CDR3 nucleotides: TGCAGCGGTCGACCGGGACAGGGGCCTAATGAGCAGTTCTTC. It encodes CSGRPGQGPNEQFF. This chain connects TRBV29-1 to TRBJ2-1, with 10 bases aligning to TRBD1. Germline loops: CDR1 SQVTM, CDR2 ANQGSEA. V dropped 7 bases and J dropped 7; count of bases not matched to a gene: 10. This CDR3 comprises 14 residues.

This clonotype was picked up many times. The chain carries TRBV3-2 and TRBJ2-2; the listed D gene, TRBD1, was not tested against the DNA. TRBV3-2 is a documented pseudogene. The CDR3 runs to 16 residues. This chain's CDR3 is CASSQRTGGEAGELFF. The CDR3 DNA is TGTGCCAGCAGCCAAAGGACAGGGGGCGAGGCCGGGGAGCTGTTTTTT.

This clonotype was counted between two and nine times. CDR3 nucleotides: TGTGCCAGCAGTACAGGTCTCCTTTCACCCCTCCACTTT. It codes for CASSTGLLSPLHF. The gene calls are TRBV28 and TRBJ1-6, with D possibly matching TRBD1 (5 bases). The CDR3 is made up of 13 amino acids. Germline CDR1 is MDHEN and CDR2 is SYDVKM. Trimming took off 5 bases at V and 9 bases at J, with 11 bases between the two ends.

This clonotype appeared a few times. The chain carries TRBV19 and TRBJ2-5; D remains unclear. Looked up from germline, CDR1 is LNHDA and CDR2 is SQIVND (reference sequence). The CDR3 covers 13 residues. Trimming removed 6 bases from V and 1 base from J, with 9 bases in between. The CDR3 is CASSERFQETQYF. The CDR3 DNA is TGTGCCAGTAGCGAGAGATTCCAAGAGACCCAGTACTTC.

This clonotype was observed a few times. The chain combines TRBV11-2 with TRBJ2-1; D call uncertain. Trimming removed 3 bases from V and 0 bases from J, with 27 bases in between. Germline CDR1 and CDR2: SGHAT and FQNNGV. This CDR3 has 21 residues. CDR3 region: CASSFLGPIFSKESSYNEQFF. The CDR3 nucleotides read TGTGCCAGCAGCTTCCTCGGCCCTATCTTCAGTAAGGAGAGCTCCTACAATGAGCAGTTCTTC.

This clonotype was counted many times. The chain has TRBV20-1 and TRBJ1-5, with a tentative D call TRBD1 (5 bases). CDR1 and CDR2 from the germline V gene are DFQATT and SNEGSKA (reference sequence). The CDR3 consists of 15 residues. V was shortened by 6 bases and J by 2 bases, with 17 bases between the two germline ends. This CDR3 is CSALQGGTGNQPQHF. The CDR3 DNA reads TGCAGTGCGCTTCAGGGAGGTACGGGCAATCAGCCCCAGCATTTT.

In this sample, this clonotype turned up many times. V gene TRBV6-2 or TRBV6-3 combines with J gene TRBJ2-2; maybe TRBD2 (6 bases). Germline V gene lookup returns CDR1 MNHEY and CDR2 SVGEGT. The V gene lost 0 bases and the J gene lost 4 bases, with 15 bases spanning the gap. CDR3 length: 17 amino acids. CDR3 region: CASSYSVRLGGTGELFF. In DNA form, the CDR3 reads TGTGCCAGCAGTTACTCAGTCCGACTAGGTGGCACCGGGGAGCTGTTTTTT.

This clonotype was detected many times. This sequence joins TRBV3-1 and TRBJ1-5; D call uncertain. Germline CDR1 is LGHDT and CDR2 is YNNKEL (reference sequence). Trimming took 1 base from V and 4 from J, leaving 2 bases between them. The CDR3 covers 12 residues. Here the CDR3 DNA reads TGTGCCAGCAGCCAAGGGAATCAGCCCCAGCATTTT. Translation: CASSQGNQPQHF.

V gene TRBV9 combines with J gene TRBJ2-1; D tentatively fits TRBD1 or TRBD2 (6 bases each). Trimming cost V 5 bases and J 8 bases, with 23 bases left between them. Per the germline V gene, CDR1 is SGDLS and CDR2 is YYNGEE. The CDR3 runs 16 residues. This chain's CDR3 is CASSTMIGGPPHEQFF. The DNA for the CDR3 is TGTGCCAGCAGTACTATGATAGGGGGGCCCCCCCATGAGCAGTTCTTC.

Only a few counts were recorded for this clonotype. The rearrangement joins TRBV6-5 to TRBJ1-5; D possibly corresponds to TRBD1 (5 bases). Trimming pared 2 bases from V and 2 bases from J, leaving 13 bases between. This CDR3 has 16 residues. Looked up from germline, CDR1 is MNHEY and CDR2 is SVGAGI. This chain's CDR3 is CASSYGRGGGNQPQHF. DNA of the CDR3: TGTGCCAGCAGTTACGGGCGGGGGGGTGGCAATCAGCCCCAGCATTTT.

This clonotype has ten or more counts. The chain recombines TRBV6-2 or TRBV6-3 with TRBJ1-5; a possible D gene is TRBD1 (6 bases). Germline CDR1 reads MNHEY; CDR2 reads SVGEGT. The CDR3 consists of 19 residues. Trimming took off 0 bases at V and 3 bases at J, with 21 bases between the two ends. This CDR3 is CASSYSVYGGRGFNQPQHF. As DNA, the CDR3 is TGTGCCAGCAGTTACTCGGTTTATGGGGGGCGAGGATTCAATCAGCCCCAGCATTTT.

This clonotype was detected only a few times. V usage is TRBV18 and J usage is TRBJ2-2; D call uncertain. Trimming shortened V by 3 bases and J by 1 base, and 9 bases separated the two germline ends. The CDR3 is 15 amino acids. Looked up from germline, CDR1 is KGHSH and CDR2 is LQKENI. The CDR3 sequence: CASSPAAGNTGELFF. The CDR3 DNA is TGTGCCAGCTCACCCGCGGCAGGGAACACCGGGGAGCTGTTTTTT.